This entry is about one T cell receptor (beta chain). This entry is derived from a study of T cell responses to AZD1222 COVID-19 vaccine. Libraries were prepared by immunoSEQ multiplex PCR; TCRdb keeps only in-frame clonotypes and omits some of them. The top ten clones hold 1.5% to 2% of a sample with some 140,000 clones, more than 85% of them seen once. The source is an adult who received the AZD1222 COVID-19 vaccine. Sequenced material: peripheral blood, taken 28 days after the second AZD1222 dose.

DNA for the CDR3: TGTGCCAGCTCACCACAAGACTGGACAGGGGCTAATGAAAAACTGTTTTTT. Its protein product is CASSPQDWTGANEKLFF. This chain links TRBV18 with TRBJ1-4, with TRBD1 matching over 9 bases. The ends lost 1 base at V and 3 bases at J; junction bases unmatched: 6. Germline V lookup: CDR1 KGHSH, CDR2 LQKENI. This CDR3 is built from 17 residues.